The T cell receptor (beta chain) under discussion was sequenced for a study of blood T cell repertoires in COVID-19. The CDR3 contains 13 residues. The germline CDR1 and CDR2 sequences are KGHDR and SFDVKD. Trimming shortened V by 5 bases and J by 4 bases, and 8 bases separated the two germline ends. Living in 25 or so US areas, the participants were between about 18 and 90 years of age. Clinical history reported by participants formed the basis on which cohorts were assigned. Exposed participants encountered a COVID-19 case during the 2 weeks preceding study entry. As handled by the study authors: Researchers report that nucleated cell counts were estimated from reference gene primer amplification. Generated by immunoSEQ multiplex PCR, the TCRdb table keeps only in-frame clones and is missing some. V and J calls and clone size follow that table, whereas D and trimming were derived from the DNA. The data show a few hundred thousand clones, around 83% seen once.

The sample consisted of PBMCs or T cells enriched from blood (not recorded which). This chain connects TRBV24-1 to TRBJ1-5, with a weak D call TRBD1 (5 bases). This clonotype was obtained from a woman aged 50 to 60 who had been exposed to COVID-19. CDR3 in DNA: TGTGCCACCAGTGTGGCAGGGAATCAGCCCCAGCATTTT. Encoded protein: CATSVAGNQPQHF.